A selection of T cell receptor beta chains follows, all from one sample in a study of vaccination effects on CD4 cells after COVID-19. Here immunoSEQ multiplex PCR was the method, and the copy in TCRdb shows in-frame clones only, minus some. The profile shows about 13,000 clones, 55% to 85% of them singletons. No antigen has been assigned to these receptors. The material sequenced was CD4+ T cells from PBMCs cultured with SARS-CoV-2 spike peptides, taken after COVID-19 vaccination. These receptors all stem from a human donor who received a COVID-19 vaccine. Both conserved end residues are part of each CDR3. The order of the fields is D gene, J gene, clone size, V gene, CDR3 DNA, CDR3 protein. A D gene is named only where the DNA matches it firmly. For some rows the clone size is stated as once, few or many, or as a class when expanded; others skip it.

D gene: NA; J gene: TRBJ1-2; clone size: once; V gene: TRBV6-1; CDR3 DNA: TGTGCCAGCAGTGAAGTGGGGAGGGCCCCCTATGGCTACACCTTC; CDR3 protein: CASSEVGRAPYGYTF
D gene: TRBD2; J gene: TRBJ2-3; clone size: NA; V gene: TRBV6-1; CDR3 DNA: TGTGCCAGCAGTGTCTCGGGAGGGGGTAGCAGCACAGATACGCAGTATTTT; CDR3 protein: CASSVSGGGSSTDTQYF
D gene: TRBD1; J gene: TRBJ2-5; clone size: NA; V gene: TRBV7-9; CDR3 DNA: TGTGCCAGCAGCGTACAGGGGGGTGTAGAGACCCAGTACTTC; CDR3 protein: CASSVQGGVETQYF
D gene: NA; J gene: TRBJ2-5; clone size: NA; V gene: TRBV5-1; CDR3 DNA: TGCGCCAGCAGCTTAGTGGGGGGCCGGGAGACCCAGTACTTC; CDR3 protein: CASSLVGGRETQYF
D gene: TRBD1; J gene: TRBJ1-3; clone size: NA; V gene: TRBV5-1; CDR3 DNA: TGCGCCAGCAGCGGGGGACAGGCTGGAAACACCATATATTTT; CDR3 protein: CASSGGQAGNTIYF
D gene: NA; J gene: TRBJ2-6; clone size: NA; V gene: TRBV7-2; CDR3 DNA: TGTGCCAGCAGCTTAGCTGGGGCCAACGTCCTGACTTTC; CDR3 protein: CASSLAGANVLTF
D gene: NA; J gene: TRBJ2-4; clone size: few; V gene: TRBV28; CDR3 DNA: TGTGCCAGCAGACAGGGTACAAACATTCAGTACTTC; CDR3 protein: CASRQGTNIQYF
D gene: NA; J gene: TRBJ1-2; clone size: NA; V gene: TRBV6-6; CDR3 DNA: TGTGCCAGCAGTTACTCGCGGCAAGGGGTGCGGGGCTACACCTTC; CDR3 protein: CASSYSRQGVRGYTF
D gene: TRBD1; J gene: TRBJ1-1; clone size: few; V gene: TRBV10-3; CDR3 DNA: TGTGCCAGCAAGGGTACAGGGGGGTTTACGAACACTGAAGCTTTCTTT; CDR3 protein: CASKGTGGFTNTEAFF
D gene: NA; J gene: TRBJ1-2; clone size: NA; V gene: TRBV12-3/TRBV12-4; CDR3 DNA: TGTGCCAGCAGTTCCCGGCCGTCCCGCTACACCTTC; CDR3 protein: CASSSRPSRYTF
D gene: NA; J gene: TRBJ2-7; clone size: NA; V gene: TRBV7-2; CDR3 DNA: TGTGCCAGCAGCTCTAGCGCAGCCTCCTACGAGCAGTACTTC; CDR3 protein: CASSSSAASYEQYF
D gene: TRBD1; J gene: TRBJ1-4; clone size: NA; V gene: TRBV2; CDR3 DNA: TGTGCCAGCAGTGCAGGTCGCACAGGGGTTAATGAAAAACTGTTTTTT; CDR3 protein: CASSAGRTGVNEKLFF
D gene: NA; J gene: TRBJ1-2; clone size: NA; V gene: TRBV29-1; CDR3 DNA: TGCAGCGTGAGGGAAACAGGGAACTATGGCTACACCTTC; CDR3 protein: CSVRETGNYGYTF
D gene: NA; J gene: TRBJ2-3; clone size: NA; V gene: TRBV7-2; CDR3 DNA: TGTGCCAGCAGCGCCTCCTCTAGCACAGATACGCAGTATTTT; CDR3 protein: CASSASSSTDTQYF
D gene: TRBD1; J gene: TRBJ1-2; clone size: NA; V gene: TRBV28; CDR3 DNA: TGTGCCAGCAGTCCTATAGACAGGGGAGGATATGGCTACACCTTC; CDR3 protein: CASSPIDRGGYGYTF
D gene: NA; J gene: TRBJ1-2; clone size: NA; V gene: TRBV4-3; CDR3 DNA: TGCGCCAGCAGCCACCAGGGACTTGCTAACTATGGCTACACCTTC; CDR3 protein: CASSHQGLANYGYTF
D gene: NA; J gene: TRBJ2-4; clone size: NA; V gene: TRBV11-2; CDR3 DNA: TGTGCCAGCAGCCGGGTAGGGGGAGCCAAAAACATTCAGTACTTC; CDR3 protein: CASSRVGGAKNIQYF
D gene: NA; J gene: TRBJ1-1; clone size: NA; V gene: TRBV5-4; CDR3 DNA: TGTGCCAGCAGCGCGGACCAGGGGAGATCTGAAGCTTTCTTT; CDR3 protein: CASSADQGRSEAFF
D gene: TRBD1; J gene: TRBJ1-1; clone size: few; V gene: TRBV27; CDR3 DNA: TGTGCCAGTTGGGACAGGGAAGGGAACACTGAAGCTTTCTTT; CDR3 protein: CASWDREGNTEAFF
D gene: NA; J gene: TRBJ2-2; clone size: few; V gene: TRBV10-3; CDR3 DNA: TGTGCCATCCGAGGCGCGGGATCAGCCGGGGAGCTGTTTTTT; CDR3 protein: CAIRGAGSAGELFF
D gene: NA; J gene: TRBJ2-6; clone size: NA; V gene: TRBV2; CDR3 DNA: TGTGCCAGCAGACCTTCCCGGACAGTTGTCTCTGGGGCCAACGTCCTGACTTTC; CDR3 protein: CASRPSRTVVSGANVLTF
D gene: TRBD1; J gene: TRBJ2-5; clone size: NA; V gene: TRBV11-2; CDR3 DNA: TGTGCCAGCAGCCGACAGGGGGGAGAGACCCAGTACTTC; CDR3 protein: CASSRQGGETQYF
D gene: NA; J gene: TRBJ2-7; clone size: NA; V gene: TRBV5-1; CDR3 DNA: TGCGCCAGCAGCCTATTGACAGGTTCCTACGAGCAGTACTTC; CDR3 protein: CASSLLTGSYEQYF
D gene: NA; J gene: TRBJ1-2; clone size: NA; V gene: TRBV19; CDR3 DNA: TGTGCCAGTAGTATCGACCGGGAACGTAGGTATGGCTACACCTTC; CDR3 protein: CASSIDRERRYGYTF
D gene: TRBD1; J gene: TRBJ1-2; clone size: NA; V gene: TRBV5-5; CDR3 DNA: TGTGCCAGCAGATTCAGGGGGAACTATGGCTACACCTTC; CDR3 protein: CASRFRGNYGYTF
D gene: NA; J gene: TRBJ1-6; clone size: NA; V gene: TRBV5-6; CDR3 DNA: TGTGCCAGCAGCCCACGCACGGGTCATAATTCACCCCTCCACTTT; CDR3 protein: CASSPRTGHNSPLHF
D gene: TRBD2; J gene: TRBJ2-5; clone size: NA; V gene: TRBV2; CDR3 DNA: TGTGCCAGCACCCAGATTCGGACTAGTTGGGAGACCCAGTACTTC; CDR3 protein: CASTQIRTSWETQYF
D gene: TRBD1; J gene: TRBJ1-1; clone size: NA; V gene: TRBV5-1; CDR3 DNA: TGCGCCAGCAGCTTGCACACAGGGGTGAACACTGAAGCTTTCTTT; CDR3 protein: CASSLHTGVNTEAFF
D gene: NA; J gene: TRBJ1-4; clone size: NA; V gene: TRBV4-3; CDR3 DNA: TGCGCCAGCTCCAGTTCAGGCCAACGAAATGAAAAACTGTTTTTT; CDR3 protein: CASSSSGQRNEKLFF
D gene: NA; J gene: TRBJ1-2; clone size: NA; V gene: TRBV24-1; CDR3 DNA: TGTGCCACCAGTGATCGGGGTCGCGGCTACACCTTC; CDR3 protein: CATSDRGRGYTF
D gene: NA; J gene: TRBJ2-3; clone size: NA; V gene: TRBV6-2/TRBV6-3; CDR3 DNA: TGTGCCAGCCGTTACCTTCTAACAGATACGCAGTATTTT; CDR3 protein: CASRYLLTDTQYF
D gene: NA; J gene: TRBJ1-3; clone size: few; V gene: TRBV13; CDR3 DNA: TGTGCCAGCAGCTTATCAGGGCGGGTTCCTGGGGCTGGAAACACCATATATTTT; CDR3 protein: CASSLSGRVPGAGNTIYF
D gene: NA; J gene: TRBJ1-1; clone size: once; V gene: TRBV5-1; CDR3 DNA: TGCGCCAGCAGCTTCCGAGGGGGGGACACTGAAGCTTTCTTT; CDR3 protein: CASSFRGGDTEAFF
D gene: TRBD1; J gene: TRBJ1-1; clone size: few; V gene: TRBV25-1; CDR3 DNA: TGTGCCAGCGCCAAAATTGGGGCCCAGGGGGCACCTTTCTTT; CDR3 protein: CASAKIGAQGAPFF
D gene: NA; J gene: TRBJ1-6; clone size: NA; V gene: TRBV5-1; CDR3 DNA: TGCGCCAGCAGCTTGGAGGCAGCTTCTAATTCACCCCTCCACTTT; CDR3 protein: CASSLEAASNSPLHF
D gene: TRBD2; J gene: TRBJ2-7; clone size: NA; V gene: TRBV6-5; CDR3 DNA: TGTGCCAGCAGATCTAGCGGGGCGAGGGAGCAGTACTTC; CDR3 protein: CASRSSGAREQYF
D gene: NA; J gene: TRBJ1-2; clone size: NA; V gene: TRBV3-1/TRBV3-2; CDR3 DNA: TGTGCCAGCAGCCCGGACGGCAACTATGGCTACACCTTC; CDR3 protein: CASSPDGNYGYTF
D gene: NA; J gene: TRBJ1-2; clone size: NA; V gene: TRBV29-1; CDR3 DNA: TGCAGCGTTGCCCTAGATTCGCGGCCTAACTATGGCTACACCTTC; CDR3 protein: CSVALDSRPNYGYTF
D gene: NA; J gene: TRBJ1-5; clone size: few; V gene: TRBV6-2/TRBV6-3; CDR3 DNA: TGTGCCAGCAGTGATACGGGGGGCGTTTGGCAGCCCCAGCATTTT; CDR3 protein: CASSDTGGVWQPQHF
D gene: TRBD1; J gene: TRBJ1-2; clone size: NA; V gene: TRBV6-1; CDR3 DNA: TGTGCCAGCAGTGAACAAACAGGGGGCGGCTACACCTTC; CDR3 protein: CASSEQTGGGYTF
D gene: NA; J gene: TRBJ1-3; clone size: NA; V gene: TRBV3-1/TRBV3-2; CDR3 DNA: TGTGCCAGCAGCCAAGAACTCACAGCTGGAAACACCATATATTTT; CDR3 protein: CASSQELTAGNTIYF
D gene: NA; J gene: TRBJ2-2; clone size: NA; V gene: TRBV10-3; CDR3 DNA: TGTGCCATCAGAAACAGGGATACAGACACCGGGGAGCTGTTTTTT; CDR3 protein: CAIRNRDTDTGELFF
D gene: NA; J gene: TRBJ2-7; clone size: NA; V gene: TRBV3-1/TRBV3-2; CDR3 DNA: TGTGCCAGCAGCCTTGGACAGCCCTACGAGCAGTACTTC; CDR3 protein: CASSLGQPYEQYF
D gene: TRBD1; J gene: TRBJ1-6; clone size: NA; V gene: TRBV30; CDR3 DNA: TGTGCCGGGACGGGACAGGAGAATTCACCCCTCCACTTT; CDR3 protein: CAGTGQENSPLHF
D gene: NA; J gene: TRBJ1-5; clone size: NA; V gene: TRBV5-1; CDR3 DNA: TGCGCCAGCAGCTTGTCGGGCCATGGGCAGCCCCAGCATTTT; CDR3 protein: CASSLSGHGQPQHF
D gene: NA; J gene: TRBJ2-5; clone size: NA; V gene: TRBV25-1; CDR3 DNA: TGTGCCAGCAGTGATCGGTTATCTCCACAGATACACCAAGAGACCCAGTACTTC; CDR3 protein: CASSDRLSPQIHQETQYF
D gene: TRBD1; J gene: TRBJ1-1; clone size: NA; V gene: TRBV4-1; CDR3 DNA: TGCGCCAGCAGCCAAGGGGTGGACAGGGCGGCTGAAGCTTTCTTT; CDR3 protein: CASSQGVDRAAEAFF
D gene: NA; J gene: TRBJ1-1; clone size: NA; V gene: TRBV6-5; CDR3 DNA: TGTGCCAGCAAGGGAGTGAACACTGAAGCTTTCTTT; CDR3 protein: CASKGVNTEAFF
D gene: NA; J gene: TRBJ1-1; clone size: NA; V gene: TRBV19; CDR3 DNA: TGTGCCAGTAGTACGGGACAACTAAACACTGAAGCTTTCTTT; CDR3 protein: CASSTGQLNTEAFF
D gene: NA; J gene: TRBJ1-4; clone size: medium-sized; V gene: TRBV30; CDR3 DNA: TGTGCCTGGAGTAGACCCGTTACGTCTAATGAAAAACTGTTTTTT; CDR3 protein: CAWSRPVTSNEKLFF
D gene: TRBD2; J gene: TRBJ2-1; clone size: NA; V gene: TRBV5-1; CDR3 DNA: TGCGCCAGCAGCTTTTTCCGTACTAGCGGGACCGGGGGTGAGCAGTTCTTC; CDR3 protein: CASSFFRTSGTGGEQFF
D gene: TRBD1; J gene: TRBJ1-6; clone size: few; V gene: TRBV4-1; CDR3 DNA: TGCGCCAGCAGCCAAGAAACAGGGGGAGGTTCACCCCTCCACTTT; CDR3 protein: CASSQETGGGSPLHF
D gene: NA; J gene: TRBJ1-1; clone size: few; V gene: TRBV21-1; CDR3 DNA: TGTGCCAGCAGCAAAGTTCGGACTCTGGGGACTGAAGCTTTCTTT; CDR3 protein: CASSKVRTLGTEAFF
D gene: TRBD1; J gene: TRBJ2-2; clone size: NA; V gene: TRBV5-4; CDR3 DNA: TGTGCCAGCAGCCGGATACAGGGGGCGTTAGTCACCGGGGAGCTGTTTTTT; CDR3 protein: CASSRIQGALVTGELFF
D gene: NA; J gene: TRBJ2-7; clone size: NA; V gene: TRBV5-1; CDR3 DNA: TGCGCCAGCAGCTTGGGGCAGGGTATCGCGTACGAGCAGTACTTC; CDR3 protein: CASSLGQGIAYEQYF